This is a list of T cell receptor beta chains from one sample in a study of CD8 T cells in Susac syndrome. TCRdb re-derived calls from the immunoSEQ multiplex PCR reads in MiXCR, one entry per CDR3 protein. Of over 350,000 distinct CDR3 sequences in the sample, approximately 85% are singletons; the top ten hold around 0.12%. The sequenced sample consisted of CD8+ T cells from PBMCs. The origin of the receptors is a human donor with multiple sclerosis. Both conserved end residues are part of each CDR3. The D gene is left open where the match is weak. Size values are once, few and many counts, or a class for expanded clones, and some rows have none.

d_gene | j_gene | v_gene | abundance | CDR3nt | CDR3aa
TRBD1 | TRBJ2-2 | TRBV12-3/TRBV12-4 | NA | TGTGCCAGCAGTTTAGAGTCCCCGGGACAGATTCTCACCGGGGAGCTGTTTTTT | CASSLESPGQILTGELFF
NA | TRBJ2-7 | TRBV27 | NA | TGTGCCAGCAGTTTATCTAGCGGAGGCAGCTACGAGCAGTACTTC | CASSLSSGGSYEQYF
NA | TRBJ2-1 | TRBV28 | NA | TGTGCCAGCAGTACAAGGAAGGGTAGATACAATGAGCAGTTCTTC | CASSTRKGRYNEQFF
TRBD2 | TRBJ2-1 | TRBV19 | few | TGTGCCAGTAGTATTCGGGGACTAGAAGATGAGCAGTTCTTC | CASSIRGLEDEQFF
TRBD2 | TRBJ2-5 | TRBV6-5 | NA | TGTGCCAGCAGTTTGGCGGGACTAGCGGGAGTTACAGAAGAGACCCAGTACTTC | CASSLAGLAGVTEETQYF
NA | TRBJ1-2 | TRBV30 | NA | TGTGCCTGGAACGCACAGTGGTCGATCAACTATGGCTACACCTTC | CAWNAQWSINYGYTF
NA | TRBJ2-7 | TRBV27 | NA | TGTGCCAGCAGTTTCAAGCTGGAGCAGTACTTC | CASSFKLEQYF
NA | TRBJ2-2 | TRBV20-1 | NA | TGCAGTGCTATCGGGGACAAGGGGACGAACACCGGGGAGCTGTTTTTT | CSAIGDKGTNTGELFF
NA | TRBJ2-3 | TRBV7-9 | NA | TGTGCCACACGTGGGCAGGGGTACGCAGATACGCAGTATTTT | CATRGQGYADTQYF
TRBD1 | TRBJ2-1 | TRBV27 | NA | TGTGCCAGCAGTCCAAAACAGGGGGCGCGTTACAATGAGCAGTTCTTC | CASSPKQGARYNEQFF
NA | TRBJ2-7 | TRBV29-1 | once | TGCAGCGTCCCCCTCGGGGCTCACGAGCAGTACTTC | CSVPLGAHEQYF
TRBD1 | TRBJ2-5 | TRBV27 | NA | TGTGCCAGTACCGGGACAGACCCTAGGGAGACCCAGTACTTC | CASTGTDPRETQYF
NA | TRBJ2-7 | TRBV29-1 | NA | TGCAGCGTTGCCGGGGGCAATGGATACGAGCAGTACTTC | CSVAGGNGYEQYF
TRBD1 | TRBJ1-1 | TRBV4-1 | NA | TGCGCCAGCAGCCAAGTTTTCCAGGGGGCCACTGAAGCTTTCTTT | CASSQVFQGATEAFF
NA | TRBJ2-1 | TRBV2 | NA | TGTGCCAGCATAGGCCCCAAGGGGGACGGGTCCTACAATGAGCAGTTCTTC | CASIGPKGDGSYNEQFF
NA | TRBJ2-5 | TRBV11-2 | NA | TGTGCCAGCAGGGTTACAGGTCTTCTCCAAGAGACCCAGTACTTC | CASRVTGLLQETQYF
TRBD2 | TRBJ2-5 | TRBV7-8 | NA | TGTGCCAGCAGCTTATTCTCTCTACTAGCGGGAGTTTGGGAGACCCAGTACTTC | CASSLFSLLAGVWETQYF
TRBD2 | TRBJ2-7 | TRBV30 | NA | TGTGCCTGGAGGTTGGACACGGGAGGGAGTAACGAGCAGTACTTC | CAWRLDTGGSNEQYF
TRBD1 | TRBJ1-1 | TRBV4-1 | NA | TGCGCCAGCAGCCAAGAAACCCAGGGACAGACGAACACTGAAGCTTTCTTT | CASSQETQGQTNTEAFF
NA | TRBJ2-5 | TRBV27 | NA | TGTGCCAGCAGTTTTTATGGAGAGACCCAGTACTTC | CASSFYGETQYF
TRBD2 | TRBJ2-3 | TRBV10-3 | NA | TGTGCCATCAGTCAAACTAGCGGGAGGGACACAGATACGCAGTATTTT | CAISQTSGRDTDTQYF
NA | TRBJ2-2 | TRBV7-9 | NA | TGTGCCAGCAGCACATCTGGACCCGGGGGGCCGAACACCGGGGAGCTGTTTTTT | CASSTSGPGGPNTGELFF
NA | TRBJ2-6 | TRBV12-3/TRBV12-4 | NA | TGTGCCAGCAGGGCTCTGGGGTCCGGGGCCAACGTCCTGACTTTC | CASRALGSGANVLTF
NA | TRBJ2-1 | TRBV30 | NA | TGTGCCTGGAGTTTAGGGGGTAGCTCCTACAATGAGCAGTTCTTC | CAWSLGGSSYNEQFF
NA | TRBJ1-4 | TRBV7-9 | NA | TGTGCCAGCAGCCCTTCGGACAGCCGCGCAGGTGAAAAACTGTTTTTT | CASSPSDSRAGEKLFF
NA | TRBJ2-7 | TRBV2 | once | TGTGCCAGCAGTGAAACCGGTATTCCGGATCTAGTGTCCGAGCAGTACTTC | CASSETGIPDLVSEQYF
TRBD1 | TRBJ2-6 | TRBV20-1 | NA | TGCAGTGCGGGACAGGGGGCGCAGGCTGGGGCCAACGTCCTGACTTTC | CSAGQGAQAGANVLTF
TRBD1 | TRBJ2-7 | TRBV30 | NA | TGTGCCTGGAGTGTAATAGGACAGGGGACCGCCTACGAGCAGTACTTC | CAWSVIGQGTAYEQYF
TRBD2 | TRBJ2-5 | TRBV13 | NA | TGTGCCAGCAGCTTAACGGGTAGCGGGGGATTTACAGAGACCCAGTACTTC | CASSLTGSGGFTETQYF
NA | TRBJ2-1 | TRBV6-6 | NA | TGTGCCAGCAGTTACCCTACTCTAGGTGGTGAGCAGTTCTTC | CASSYPTLGGEQFF
TRBD1 | TRBJ2-1 | TRBV28 | NA | TGTGCCAGCAGTTTATCGGACAGGGTCATCAATGAGCAGTTCTTC | CASSLSDRVINEQFF
NA | TRBJ2-5 | TRBV5-6 | NA | TGTGCCAGCAGCTTGGAGCCAGCGGTGAGGAGAGAGACCCAGTACTTC | CASSLEPAVRRETQYF
NA | TRBJ2-1 | TRBV4-1 | NA | TGCGCCAGCAGCCAAGGCCGACTGGACAATGAGCAGTTCTTC | CASSQGRLDNEQFF